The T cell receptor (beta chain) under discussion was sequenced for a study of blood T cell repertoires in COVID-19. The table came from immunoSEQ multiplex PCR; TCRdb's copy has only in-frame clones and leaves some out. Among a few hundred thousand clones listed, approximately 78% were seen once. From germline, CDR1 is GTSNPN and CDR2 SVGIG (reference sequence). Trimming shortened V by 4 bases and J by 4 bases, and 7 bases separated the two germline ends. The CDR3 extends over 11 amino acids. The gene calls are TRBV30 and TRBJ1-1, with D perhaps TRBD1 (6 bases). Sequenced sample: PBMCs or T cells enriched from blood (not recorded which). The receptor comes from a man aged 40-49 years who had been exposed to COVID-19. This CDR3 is CAWNRATEAFF. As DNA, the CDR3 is TGTGCCTGGAACAGGGCCACTGAAGCTTTCTTT. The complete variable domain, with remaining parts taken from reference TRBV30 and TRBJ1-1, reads SQTIHQWPATLVQPVGSPLSLECTVEGTSNPNLYWYRQAAGRGLQLLFYSVGIGQISSEVPQNLSASRPQDRQFILSSKKLLLSDSGFYLCAWNRATEAFFGQGTRLTVV.